These 28 T cell receptor beta chains originate from one sample sequenced in a study of vaccination effects on CD4 cells after COVID-19. Under the ViraFEST assay, PBMC were stimulated with viral peptide pools so that antigen-specific CD4+ T cells expanded. Sequencing was performed afterwards. Culture proceeded for 10 days, and CD4+ T cells were then isolated. Two doses of BNT162b2 or mRNA-1273 vaccine were administered to participants. Assay used: immunoSEQ multiplex PCR; TCRdb lists only in-frame clones, some missing. The repertoire consists of about 33,000 clones, with around 70% occurring once and the leading ten covering 9% to 15%. For these receptors, no antigen is known. The sample in question was CD4+ T cells from PBMCs cultured with HCoV-229E spike peptides, obtained after COVID-19 vaccination. Every receptor here comes from a human donor who received a COVID-19 vaccine.

The chain recombines TRBV7-9 with TRBJ1-1; D perhaps matches TRBD1 (5 bases). The CDR3 spans 14 residues. Germline lookup yields CDR1 SEHNR and CDR2 FQNEAQ (reference sequence). V lost 5 bases to trimming and J lost 5 bases, with 15 bases between them. The CDR3 DNA is TGTGCCAGCAGCCCATTCGGGGAGGGGACTGAAGCTTTCTTT. Residues: CASSPFGEGTEAFF.

The chain recombines TRBV6-1 with TRBJ2-7, with 7 nucleotides matching TRBD2. Looked up from germline, CDR1 is MNHNS and CDR2 is SASEGT. With 3 bases clipped from V and 2 bases from J, the junction kept 4 bases outside the gene matches. CDR3 size: 14 residues. The CDR3 reads CASSEQLAAYEQYF. The CDR3 nucleotides are TGTGCCAGCAGTGAGCAGCTAGCGGCCTACGAGCAGTACTTC.

The chain joins TRBV29-1 to TRBJ1-2; no clear D gene. Trimming removed 3 bases at V and 2 bases at J, with 13 bases between. Germline loops: CDR1 SQVTM, CDR2 ANQGSEA. CDR3 length equals 14 residues. This chain's CDR3 is CSVEVKPGNYGYTF. The CDR3 region has the DNA TGCAGCGTTGAGGTCAAGCCTGGGAACTATGGCTACACCTTC. The entire variable domain, with the rest obtained from reference TRBV29-1 and TRBJ1-2, is as follows: SAVISQKPSRDICQRGTSLTIQCQVDSQVTMMFWYRQQPGQSLTLIATANQGSEATYESGFVIDKFPISRPNLTFSTLTVSNMSPEDSSIYLCSVEVKPGNYGYTFGSGTRLTVV.

As DNA, the CDR3 is TGTGCCAGCAGCCGGGGGACAGATGGGGGAGAGACCCAGTACTTC. Protein sequence: CASSRGTDGGETQYF. The rearrangement links TRBV5-4 to TRBJ2-5; tentative D call: TRBD1 (7 bases). This CDR3 has 15 amino acids. Trimming took off 4 bases at V and 4 bases at J, with 17 bases between the two ends. Germline V lookup: CDR1 SGHNT, CDR2 YYREEE (reference sequence).

Comments on this clone: Other DNA sequences of this sample code for an identical CDR3. The chain combines TRBV9 with TRBJ1-5, with D tentatively TRBD1 (6 bases). Trimming cost V 2 bases and J 2 bases, with 11 bases left between them. CDR3 length equals 15 residues. The germline CDR1 and CDR2 sequences are SGDLS and YYNGEE. Here the CDR3 reads CASSVGTLGNQPQHF. The CDR3 DNA reads as TGTGCCAGCAGCGTCGGGACATTGGGCAATCAGCCCCAGCATTTT.

This chain links TRBV24-1 with TRBJ2-1; D possibly corresponds to TRBD1 (5 bases). Trimming shortened V by 5 bases and J by 8 bases, and 21 bases separated the two germline ends. The length of the CDR3 is 16 residues. Germline V gives CDR1 KGHDR, CDR2 SFDVKD. CDR3 nucleotides: TGTGCCACCAGTGGAACAGGCGCAGGTAGTGGAGATGAGCAGTTCTTC. It is translated as CATSGTGAGSGDEQFF.

The CDR3 sequence is CASSDLPLAGGNNEQFF. DNA of the CDR3: TGTGCCAGCAGTGATCTTCCCCTGGCGGGGGGGAACAATGAGCAGTTCTTC. The V gene is TRBV6-4, the J gene TRBJ2-1, with 9 bases fitting TRBD2. CDR3 length equals 17 residues. In germline, CDR1 is MRHNA, CDR2 SNTAGT. Trimming cost V 3 bases and J 5 bases; bases outside gene matches: 11.

The V gene is TRBV30, the J gene TRBJ1-1; a possible D gene is TRBD1 (6 bases). This CDR3 contains 16 residues. V lost 1 base, J lost 0 bases, and 15 bases lay in between. Germline V gives CDR1 GTSNPN, CDR2 SVGIG (reference sequence). CDR3 coding DNA: TGTGCCTGGAGTGGGCAAGGACAGTTCATGAACACTGAAGCTTTCTTT. Its translation: CAWSGQGQFMNTEAFF.

The chain employs TRBV29-1 and TRBJ2-3, with TRBD1 matching 7 bases. The CDR3 contains 14 residues. The germline V gene has CDR1 SQVTM and CDR2 ANQGSEA. V gave up 6 bases and J gave up 5 bases; unmatched junction bases: 11. The CDR3 region is CSVTDRAGRDTQYF. In nucleotides, the CDR3 is TGCAGCGTGACCGACAGGGCGGGCAGAGATACGCAGTATTTT.

The V and J genes are TRBV6-6 and TRBJ1-1; the D gene is possibly TRBD1 (5 bases). The V gene's germline CDR1 is MNHNY and CDR2 SVGAGI (reference sequence). V lost 5 bases and J 0 bases, leaving 10 bases between the germline ends. The CDR3 sequence is 14 residues long. The CDR3 sequence: CASSHDRLNTEAFF. The CDR3 DNA reads as TGTGCCAGCAGTCACGACAGACTGAACACTGAAGCTTTCTTT.

V and J are TRBV5-6 and TRBJ2-3, with unresolved D. The ends were cut back, 0 bases at V and 1 base at J, with 3 bases in the middle. Germline V lookup: CDR1 SGHDT, CDR2 YYEEEE. The CDR3 has 13 residues. CDR3 residues: CASSLGGTDTQYF. The CDR3 DNA is TGTGCCAGCAGCTTGGGGGGCACAGATACGCAGTATTTT.

This rearrangement joins TRBV18 to TRBJ1-4; the D gene is possibly TRBD1 (5 bases). Germline CDR1 and CDR2: KGHSH and LQKENI. The CDR3 runs to 15 residues. V dropped 5 bases and J dropped 7 bases, with 17 bases sitting between them. The CDR3 nucleotides read TGTGCCAGCTCATCCCGGACGGGGCTTGGTGAAAAACTGTTTTTT. Translating it yields CASSSRTGLGEKLFF.

This clone was recorded a few times. The rearrangement joins TRBV7-9 to TRBJ1-3, with a tentative D call TRBD1 (6 bases). Germline V gives CDR1 SEHNR, CDR2 FQNEAQ (reference sequence). This CDR3 has 15 residues. V was cut by 1 base and J by 3 bases, with 10 bases left in between. CDR3: CASSLGGALGNTIYF. The CDR3 bases are TGTGCCAGCAGCTTAGGGGGGGCCCTTGGAAACACCATATATTTT.

The rearrangement uses TRBV20-1 and TRBJ2-4, with D possibly being TRBD1 or TRBD2 (5 bases each). The CDR3 length is 15 residues. V lost 5 bases and J 5 bases, leaving 19 bases between the germline ends. Germline CDR1 and CDR2: DFQATT and SNEGSKA (reference sequence). CDR3 coding DNA: TGCAGTGCTGGTGTGGGACGTCTCACCGAAAACATTCAGTACTTC. Amino acids: CSAGVGRLTENIQYF.

This clone appeared once. V and J are TRBV5-1 and TRBJ1-1, with D possibly matching TRBD1 (5 bases). The V gene's germline CDR1 is SGHRS and CDR2 YFSETQ. V lost 4 bases and J 4 bases, leaving 20 bases between the germline ends. The CDR3 consists of 16 residues. The CDR3 nucleotides read TGCGCCAGCAGCCTTTCGGGGCAGTATGTGAGCACTGAAGCTTTCTTT. This encodes CASSLSGQYVSTEAFF.

This clone has a single count. The chain couples TRBV4-1 to TRBJ2-2; TRBD2 matches 14 bases. The length of the CDR3 is 17 residues. Germline V lookup: CDR1 MGHRA, CDR2 YSYEKL. Germline trimming cut 1 base from V and 7 bases from J; bases unmatched to any gene: 5. CDR3 region: CASSQGGLAGAGGELFF. CDR3 bases: TGCGCCAGCAGCCAAGGGGGACTAGCGGGAGCGGGCGGGGAGCTGTTTTTT.

The V and J genes are TRBV27 and TRBJ2-2; D remains ambiguous. The V end was cut by 2 bases, the J end by 6 bases, with 7 bases between. Per the germline V gene, CDR1 is MNHEY and CDR2 is SMNVEV (reference sequence). There are 13 residues in the CDR3. This CDR3 reads CASSLKGPGELFF. The CDR3 DNA is TGTGCCAGCAGTTTAAAGGGTCCCGGGGAGCTGTTTTTT.

The rearrangement uses TRBV10-3 and TRBJ2-2; 8 bases agree with TRBD2. J was trimmed by 4 bases and V by 11 bases; bases with no gene match: 6. The CDR3 covers 13 residues. Germline V gene sequence: CDR1 ENHRY, CDR2 SYGVKD. The CDR3 nucleotides read TGTGCCGCAACTAGCGGAGCCACCGGGGAGCTGTTTTTT. This gives the protein CAATSGATGELFF.

V gene TRBV6-2 or TRBV6-3 combines with J gene TRBJ2-5; 16 bases fit TRBD2. CDR1 and CDR2 from the germline V gene are MNHEY and SVGEGT. This CDR3 contains 20 residues. J gave up 4 bases and V 4 bases, and 15 bases lay outside the gene matches. The CDR3 loop is CASSFNSGTSGGASRETQYF. The CDR3 DNA is TGTGCCAGCAGTTTCAACTCCGGGACTAGCGGGGGGGCGAGTAGAGAGACCCAGTACTTC.

The chain employs TRBV5-1 and TRBJ2-1; TRBD2 agrees at 7 bases. The CDR3 runs to 16 residues. Unmatched junction bases numbered 7, after V lost 2 bases and J lost 2 bases. Germline V lookup: CDR1 SGHRS, CDR2 YFSETQ. The CDR3 nucleotides read TGCGCCAGCAGCTTCAGCGGGGACTCCGCCTACAATGAGCAGTTCTTC. Translation gives CASSFSGDSAYNEQFF. Based on the CDR3 plus reference TRBV5-1 and TRBJ2-1, the full variable domain is KAGVTQTPRYLIKTRGQQVTLSCSPISGHRSVSWYQQTPGQGLQFLFEYFSETQRNKGNFPGRFSGRQFSNSRSEMNVSTLELGDSALYLCASSFSGDSAYNEQFFGPGTRLTVL.

The rearrangement joins TRBV2 to TRBJ1-5; 12 nucleotides match TRBD1. The V gene end was trimmed by 6 bases and the J gene end by 2 bases; junction bases not matched to a gene: 8. CDR3 length: 17 residues. Per germline, CDR1 SNHLY and CDR2 FYNNEI. The CDR3 sequence: CASRRGQGARGNQPQHF. CDR3 DNA: TGTGCCAGCAGGAGGGGACAGGGGGCGCGGGGCAATCAGCCCCAGCATTTT.

The V gene is TRBV5-1, the J gene TRBJ2-6; TRBD1 matches at 12 bases. The CDR3 is made up of 19 amino acids. With V trimmed by 2 bases and J by 2 bases, 8 bases remained unmatched. Germline CDR1 reads SGHRS; CDR2 reads YFSETQ. The CDR3 here is CASSLRPGTGGTGANVLTF. For the CDR3, the DNA is TGCGCCAGCAGCTTACGTCCCGGGACAGGGGGCACTGGGGCCAACGTCCTGACTTTC.

This clone was recorded only once. This rearrangement joins TRBV30 to TRBJ2-5; 10 bases match TRBD2. V lost 4 bases, J lost 11 bases, and 10 bases stayed unmatched. The CDR3 length is 13 residues. CDR1 is GTSNPN, CDR2 SVGIG, per germline (reference sequence). CDR3 sequence reads: CAWIPQRGGLQYF. Here the CDR3 DNA reads TGTGCCTGGATTCCGCAGCGGGGGGGCCTTCAGTACTTC.

The chain links TRBV28 to TRBJ2-6, with D perhaps matching TRBD1 (5 bases). The CDR3 covers 14 residues. Germline V lookup: CDR1 MDHEN, CDR2 SYDVKM. The V and J ends lost 3 bases and 2 bases respectively, with 5 bases between them. CDR3 sequence reads: CASSFRAGANVLTF. The CDR3 region has the DNA TGTGCCAGCAGTTTCAGGGCTGGGGCCAACGTCCTGACTTTC.

The J gene is TRBJ1-1, the V gene TRBV12-3 or TRBV12-4; a weak D match, TRBD1 (6 bases). The V gene lost 1 base and the J gene lost 5 bases, with 8 bases spanning the gap. CDR3 length equals 13 residues. Written as DNA, the CDR3 is TGTGCCAGCAGTTTAGGGCAGGGGACTGAAGCTTTCTTT. It translates to CASSLGQGTEAFF.

The chain recombines TRBV19 with TRBJ1-2, with TRBD1 identical over 7 bases. Looked up from germline, CDR1 is LNHDA and CDR2 is SQIVND (reference sequence). This CDR3 has 16 residues. Unmatched junction bases numbered 9, after V lost 5 bases and J lost 0 bases. CDR3 DNA sequence: TGTGCCAGTAGTTGGGACAGACCCTCGGCTAACTATGGCTACACCTTC. It codes for CASSWDRPSANYGYTF.

The chain recombines TRBV29-1 with TRBJ1-4; tentatively, D is TRBD1 (6 bases). This CDR3 region has 13 residues. V lost 7 bases and J lost 8, with 17 bases in between. CDR1 is SQVTM and CDR2 is ANQGSEA in the germline V gene. The CDR3 region is CSATGPGGEKLFF. CDR3 bases: TGCAGCGCAACAGGGCCGGGAGGGGAAAAACTGTTTTTT. Filled out from reference TRBV29-1 and TRBJ1-4, the complete variable domain reads SAVISQKPSRDICQRGTSLTIQCQVDSQVTMMFWYRQQPGQSLTLIATANQGSEATYESGFVIDKFPISRPNLTFSTLTVSNMSPEDSSIYLCSATGPGGEKLFFGSGTQLSVL.

This clone was observed a single time. The chain links TRBV9 to TRBJ2-7, with D possibly TRBD1 on 6 matching bases. V was pared by 3 bases and J by 0 bases, with 10 bases between. CDR1 SGDLS and CDR2 YYNGEE come from the germline V gene. This CDR3 contains 14 residues. The CDR3 region is CASSEGQLSYEQYF. The CDR3 DNA is TGTGCCAGCAGCGAAGGACAGCTCTCCTACGAGCAGTACTTC.